The T cell receptor (beta chain) under discussion was sequenced for a study of technical replicates of blood from a handful of donors. Assay: immunoSEQ multiplex PCR; the TCRdb copy retains only in-frame clones and omits some. The sample has roughly 90,000 clones; 90% to 97% are singletons. This CDR3 has 13 amino acids. The V gene's germline CDR1 is GTSNPN and CDR2 SVGIG (reference sequence). This clone was counted a few times. The chain uses TRBV30 and TRBJ1-2; weak D call: TRBD1 (5 bases). This TCR was recovered from a human donor in good health. The material sequenced was T cells isolated from PBMCs. CDR3 residues: CALGALGDYGYTF. The CDR3 DNA reads as TGTGCTTTAGGGGCTTTAGGTGACTATGGCTACACCTTC.